This entry lists 10 T cell receptor beta chains sequenced from one sample in a study of Ad26.COV2.S vaccination and SARS-CoV-2 variants. Profiled with immunoSEQ multiplex PCR; TCRdb holds only in-frame clones, not every one. This table holds 400,000 to 450,000 clones, about nine tenths found once. Specified treatment: around 19 received Ad26.COV2.S at low or high dose, single or two shots; about five received placebo; per-sample allocation not given. Specimen acquisition occurred on day 63 following the initial vaccine or placebo injection. Sequences were derived from peripheral blood, sampled in a trial of Ad26.COV2.S vaccine versus placebo. These receptors originate from a person aged 18 to 59 who received the Ad26.COV2.S COVID-19 vaccine or a placebo.

The V call is TRBV6-2 or TRBV6-3, the J call TRBJ2-3; 8 bases agree with TRBD2. Trimming at V came to 7 bases and at J to 4 bases, leaving 10 bases not matched to a gene. The CDR3 consists of 15 residues. The germline gives CDR1 MNHEY, CDR2 SVGEGT. CDR3 DNA: TGTGCCAGCATCCCAGCGGGAGAAGGGCCAGATACGCAGTATTTT. This codes for CASIPAGEGPDTQYF.

The CDR3 reads CASSLNSPGLNTEAFF. CDR3 nucleotide sequence: TGTGCCAGCAGCTTAAACTCCCCAGGGCTAAACACTGAAGCTTTCTTT. The V call is TRBV7-2, the J call TRBJ1-1, with a tentative D call TRBD1 (5 bases). Germline CDR1 SGHTA, CDR2 FQGNSA. V gave up 2 bases and J gave up 2 bases, with 15 bases separating them. The CDR3 spans 16 residues.

The rearrangement uses TRBV7-6 and TRBJ2-5, with 13 bases lining up with TRBD2. Looked up from germline, CDR1 is SGHVS and CDR2 is FNYEAQ. The V segment lost 1 base and the J segment 3 bases; nucleotides outside the gene matches: 5. The CDR3 sequence is 17 residues long. The chain's CDR3 is CASSLELGTSGKETQYF. The CDR3 nucleotides are TGTGCCAGCAGCTTAGAGTTGGGGACTAGCGGGAAAGAGACCCAGTACTTC.

The V call is TRBV7-2, the J call TRBJ2-7; 8 nucleotides line up with TRBD2. After removal of 6 bases from V and 1 base from J, the junction contained 8 bases not matched to a gene. Looked up from germline, CDR1 is SGHTA and CDR2 is FQGNSA. This CDR3 is built from 15 residues. Written as DNA, the CDR3 is TGTGCCAGCAGACTACTAGCGGTCCGTTCCTACGAGCAGTACTTC. Translation: CASRLLAVRSYEQYF. Variable domain in full (rest from reference TRBV7-2 and TRBJ2-7): GAGVSQSPSNKVTEKGKDVELRCDPISGHTALYWYRQSLGQGLEFLIYFQGNSAPDKSGLPSDRFSAERTGGSVSTLTIQRTQQEDSAVYLCASRLLAVRSYEQYFGPGTRLTVT.

The chain is built from TRBV15 and TRBJ1-1; no definite D call. The germline V gene encodes CDR1 LNHNV and CDR2 YYDKDF (reference sequence). V lost 2 bases and J lost 4, with 17 bases in between. This CDR3 spans 16 amino acids. CDR3 in amino acids: CATSRSRSAARTEAFF. The DNA of the CDR3 is TGTGCCACCAGCAGATCCCGGTCGGCAGCACGCACTGAAGCTTTCTTT.

The CDR3 spells CASSLAGNSNQPQHF. CDR3 sequence (DNA): TGTGCCAGCAGCTTGGCGGGTAATAGCAATCAGCCCCAGCATTTT. V and J are TRBV5-5 and TRBJ1-5; D is unclear. Trimming took off 0 bases at V and 0 bases at J, with 7 bases between the two ends. CDR1 is SGHKS and CDR2 is YYEKEE in the germline V gene (reference sequence). The CDR3 spans 15 residues.

This chain links TRBV7-8 with TRBJ2-7; D is ambiguous. V was cut by 3 bases and J by 2 bases, with 11 bases left in between. Germline-derived CDR1 and CDR2 are SGHVS and FQNEAQ. This CDR3 spans 14 amino acids. CDR3 sequence (DNA): TGTGCCAGCAGCTTCGGACCGTCCACCTACGAGCAGTACTTC. It codes for CASSFGPSTYEQYF.

CDR3 loop: CASKGRAGELFF. The DNA of the CDR3 is TGTGCCAGCAAAGGACGCGCCGGGGAGCTGTTTTTT. The rearrangement uses TRBV6-5 and TRBJ2-2; D is uncertain. Germline lookup yields CDR1 MNHEY and CDR2 SVGAGI. Trimming removed 7 bases at V and 6 bases at J, with 9 bases between. This CDR3 contains 12 residues.

The chain recombines TRBV10-2 with TRBJ2-7; tentative D call: TRBD2 (5 bases). The V gene lost 4 bases and the J gene lost 3 bases, with 13 bases spanning the gap. CDR1 is WSHSY and CDR2 is SAAADI in the germline V gene. The CDR3 spans 14 residues. Written as DNA, the CDR3 is TGCGCCAGCAGTGCTGCGGGTCCGGGCTACGAGCAGTACTTC. Translated: CASSAAGPGYEQYF.

This chain connects TRBV2 to TRBJ2-3, with 9 bases aligning to TRBD2. This CDR3 has 14 amino acids. Germline loops: CDR1 SNHLY, CDR2 FYNNEI. The trim removed 6 bases at V and 4 bases at J, leaving 5 bases unmatched. The CDR3 sequence is CASRWTSAADTQYF. The CDR3 nucleotides are TGTGCCAGCAGATGGACTAGCGCGGCAGATACGCAGTATTTT. The full variable domain, rest sourced from reference TRBV2 and TRBJ2-3, is EPEVTQTPSHQVTQMGQEVILRCVPISNHLYFYWYRQILGQKVEFLVSFYNNEISEKSEIFDDQFSVERPDGSNFTLKIRSTKLEDSAMYFCASRWTSAADTQYFGPGTRLTVL.